The rows below give T cell receptor beta chains drawn from one sample of a study of early stage breast cancer tumors. Sequencing was performed with immunoSEQ multiplex PCR; in TCRdb, only in-frame clones are kept and a portion is missing. The sample gives about 4,800 clones, about 70% of which show up once; 26% is in the top ten. The specimen sequenced was normal breast tissue next to the tumor. The receptors stem from a person aged 55 to 75 with breast cancer. Each CDR3 is given with its conserved first and last residue. The order of the fields is J gene, clone size, V gene, D gene, CDR3 DNA, CDR3 protein. A D gene is named only where the DNA matches it firmly. Clone size, where shown, is once, few, many, or a class for clones that have expanded.

>TRBJ2-1|-|TRBV28|-
TGTGCCAGCAGTCTCCCTCGGGCTGACCTAGGGGCTTACAATGAGCAGTTCTTC
CASSLPRADLGAYNEQFF
>TRBJ1-5|-|TRBV19|-
TGTGCCAGTAGTAAAGTCGGGGAGCGGCAGCCCCAGCATTTT
CASSKVGERQPQHF
>TRBJ2-7|-|TRBV29-1|-
TGCAGCGTCCGGGACAAGTACTACGAGCAGTACTTC
CSVRDKYYEQYF
>TRBJ2-3|-|TRBV6-6|-
TGTGCCAGCAGTTTAGACCGATTCACAGATACGCAGTATTTT
CASSLDRFTDTQYF
>TRBJ1-4|few|TRBV11-2|-
TGTGCCAGCAGCTTAGGTAAGACCCGAACTAATGAAAAACTGTTTTTT
CASSLGKTRTNEKLFF
>TRBJ2-7|-|TRBV5-1|-
TGCGCCAGCAGCTACTCAGTAGGCGAGCAGTACTTC
CASSYSVGEQYF
>TRBJ2-1|-|TRBV18|TRBD2
TGTGCCAGCTTTCCCGGGACTAGCGGGAGCCTCGAGCAGTTCTTC
CASFPGTSGSLEQFF
>TRBJ2-1|-|TRBV2|-
TGTGCCAGCAGTAGGGACTTCCTCAATGAGCAGTTCTTC
CASSRDFLNEQFF
>TRBJ2-7|-|TRBV6-1|-
TGTGCCAGCAGCGACCCCGAAGTTTGGTCCTACGAGCAGTACTTC
CASSDPEVWSYEQYF
>TRBJ1-1|few|TRBV2|-
TGTGCCAGCGGAAGGGCTAACACTGAAGCTTTCTTT
CASGRANTEAFF
>TRBJ1-5|-|TRBV4-2|-
TGTGCCAGCAGCCCAACCTTCCGAGGAGAAAGCAATCAGCCCCAGCATTTT
CASSPTFRGESNQPQHF
>TRBJ2-7|-|TRBV5-1|-
TGCGCCAGCAGCTCAATAGGCGGGACCTACGAGCAGTACTTC
CASSSIGGTYEQYF
>TRBJ2-3|-|TRBV5-4|TRBD2
TGTGCCAGCAGCTTACGGCGGGAGGGCACAGATACGCAGTATTTT
CASSLRREGTDTQYF
>TRBJ1-1|hyperexpanded|TRBV6-5|TRBD1
TGTGCCAGCAGTCTCACAGGGGGTAGCACTGAAGCTTTCTTT
CASSLTGGSTEAFF
>TRBJ2-3|-|TRBV14|-
TGTGCCAGCAGCCAAGTATTCGGGGTCGCCACAGATACGCAGTATTTT
CASSQVFGVATDTQYF
>TRBJ1-1|once|TRBV5-4|-
TGTGCCACCACTGACAAGTCGGGGCCCAGAGGGACTGAAGCTTTCTTT
CATTDKSGPRGTEAFF
>TRBJ2-1|-|TRBV11-2|TRBD2
TGTGCCAGCAGCATCACTAGCGGTGAAGGACCTGAGCAGTTCTTC
CASSITSGEGPEQFF
>TRBJ2-7|-|TRBV7-9|-
TGTGCCAGCACATACGAGATATACGAGCAGTACTTC
CASTYEIYEQYF
>TRBJ2-1|-|TRBV11-3|TRBD2
TGTGCCAGCAGCTACTTATCCGGGACTAGCGAACACAATGAGCAGTTCTTC
CASSYLSGTSEHNEQFF
>TRBJ2-7|-|TRBV5-6|TRBD1
TGTGCCAGCAGCCCCGGTCCGGCGCAGGGGGACCCTACCTACGAGCAGTACTTC
CASSPGPAQGDPTYEQYF
>TRBJ1-2|-|TRBV30|-
TGTGCCTGGAGCCCACCAGGGTACGATGGCTACACCTTC
CAWSPPGYDGYTF
>TRBJ2-5|once|TRBV5-5|-
TGTGCCAGCAGCTTTAACGAGGGTTACCAAGAGACCCAGTACTTC
CASSFNEGYQETQYF
>TRBJ2-5|-|TRBV6-5|-
TGTGCCAGCAGTTACTCTGGCCACCAAGAGACCCAGTACTTC
CASSYSGHQETQYF
>TRBJ1-4|-|TRBV5-1|TRBD1
TGCGCCAGCAGCTTGGTACTCGGGACAGATAATGAAAAACTGTTTTTT
CASSLVLGTDNEKLFF
>TRBJ1-1|-|TRBV6-9|TRBD1
TGTGCCAGCAGTCCGACAGGGGGCGGCACTGAAGCTTTCTTT
CASSPTGGGTEAFF
>TRBJ2-1|-|TRBV2|-
TGTGCCACCACAGGGAACAATGAGCAGTTCTTC
CATTGNNEQFF
>TRBJ2-1|-|TRBV5-6|-
TGTGCCAGCAGCTCCCTAAGGCAGGGGTTATACAATGAGCAGTTCTTC
CASSSLRQGLYNEQFF
>TRBJ1-6|once|TRBV18|-
TGTGCCAGCTCACCCGGACAAGATAATTCACCCCTCCACTTT
CASSPGQDNSPLHF
>TRBJ2-1|-|TRBV11-3|-
TGTGCCAGCAGCTCGGGACCCGGATACAATGAGCAGTTCTTC
CASSSGPGYNEQFF
>TRBJ1-5|few|TRBV4-1|-
TGCGCCAGCAGCCAAGATCTATCGGCCACAGGGCGTAATCAGCCCCAGCATTTT
CASSQDLSATGRNQPQHF
>TRBJ1-2|large|TRBV6-5|-
TGTGCCAGCAGTTACTCGACCTCAGGGGTTTATGGCTACACCTTC
CASSYSTSGVYGYTF
>TRBJ2-7|-|TRBV5-4|-
TGTGCCAGCAGCCAGGGCCGTGGGTCCTACGAGCAGTACTTC
CASSQGRGSYEQYF
>TRBJ1-1|large|TRBV7-2|-
TGTGCCAGCAGCTTAGGGGCCGCCACTGAAGCTTTCTTT
CASSLGAATEAFF
>TRBJ2-5|-|TRBV9|-
TGTGCCAGCAGCGTAGGGGGCAGGGCTATTCAAGAGACCCAGTACTTC
CASSVGGRAIQETQYF
>TRBJ2-1|-|TRBV5-1|-
TGCGCCAGCAGCCCGGAGGCGGCGAGCTCCTACAATGAGCAGTTCTTC
CASSPEAASSYNEQFF